The T cell receptor (beta chain) under discussion was sequenced for a study of cytomegalovirus exposure and HLA in healthy donors. Overall study: An earlier analysis identified approximately 110 million unique TCR beta sequences in about 200 million T cells. General study points: In a later analysis, common viral pathogens appeared linked to several of the most significant clusters. The authors later found HLA-associated TCR beta chains more clonally expanded than equally common others.

The PCR ran on 60 Vbeta and 13 Jbeta primers. Profiled with immunoSEQ multiplex PCR; TCRdb holds only in-frame clones, not every one. The profile shows some 130,000 clones, roughly 80% of them singletons. V lost 8 bases to trimming and J lost 7 bases; unmatched junction nucleotides: 8. The CDR3 runs 13 residues. Per germline, CDR1 LNHDA and CDR2 SQIVND (reference sequence). A remark on this clone: Antigen unknown.

This clonotype was obtained from a man aged 25-45 years in good health and CMV-seronegative. The V gene is TRBV19, the J gene TRBJ1-1; 9 nucleotides align to TRBD1. Material: PBMCs. The CDR3 DNA reads as TGTGCCAGTGGTACCGGGACAGGGCTTGAAGCTTTCTTT. This sequence encodes CASGTGTGLEAFF.